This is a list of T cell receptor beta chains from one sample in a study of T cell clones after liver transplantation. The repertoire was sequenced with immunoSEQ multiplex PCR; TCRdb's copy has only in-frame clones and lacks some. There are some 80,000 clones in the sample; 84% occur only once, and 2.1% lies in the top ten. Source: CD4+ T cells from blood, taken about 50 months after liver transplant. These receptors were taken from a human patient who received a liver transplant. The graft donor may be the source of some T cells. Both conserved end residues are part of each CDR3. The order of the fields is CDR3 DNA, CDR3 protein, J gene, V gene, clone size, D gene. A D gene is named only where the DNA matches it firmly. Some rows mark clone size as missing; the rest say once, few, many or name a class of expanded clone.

TGTGCCAGCAGCCGGACAGGGTTCACTGAAGCTTTCTTT	CASSRTGFTEAFF	TRBJ1-1	TRBV7-2	-	TRBD1
TGTGCCAGCAGCCGTAAAAGGGGCGCAGATGAGACCCAGTACTTC	CASSRKRGADETQYF	TRBJ2-5	TRBV4-2	-	-
TGCGCCAGCAGCAAATCCCCAGGGGATCCCACTGGAAACACCATATATTTT	CASSKSPGDPTGNTIYF	TRBJ1-3	TRBV5-1	-	-
TGCAGCGTGGCTCAGCGCACTGAAGCTTTCTTT	CSVAQRTEAFF	TRBJ1-1	TRBV29-1	once	-
TGTGCCAGCTCGGTAGGGATAAACTATGGCTACACCTTC	CASSVGINYGYTF	TRBJ1-2	TRBV6-1	-	-
TGCGCCAGCAGCTTTGGGACAGTCGGAAACACCATATATTTT	CASSFGTVGNTIYF	TRBJ1-3	TRBV5-1	once	TRBD1
TGTGCCAGCAGCTTAGCCCCAGGGCCCTACGAGCAGTACTTC	CASSLAPGPYEQYF	TRBJ2-7	TRBV11-2	-	-
TGTGCCAGCAGTCCCGGACTAGCGGGAGGTAAAAGCGAGCAGTACTTC	CASSPGLAGGKSEQYF	TRBJ2-7	TRBV7-2	-	TRBD2
TGTGCCAGCAGCTTTGCCAGGAGCTCCTACGAGCAGTACTTC	CASSFARSSYEQYF	TRBJ2-7	TRBV7-2	-	-
TGTGCCAGCAGTTACAGGGGGACAAGCACAGATACGCAGTATTTT	CASSYRGTSTDTQYF	TRBJ2-3	TRBV14	once	TRBD1
TGTGCCAGCAGCTTAGCTTTAACGACAGGGGTGAACACTGAAGCTTTCTTT	CASSLALTTGVNTEAFF	TRBJ1-1	TRBV7-2	-	TRBD1
TGTGCCAGCAGTTATAGGGGAGGGGGTGGAAACACCATATATTTT	CASSYRGGGGNTIYF	TRBJ1-3	TRBV6-6	-	-
TGTGCCAGCAGGAGATTTAGCGAACGGAGCAATGAGCAGTTCTTC	CASRRFSERSNEQFF	TRBJ2-1	TRBV28	-	-
TGTGCCAGCAGCTTAGCGGCTAGCGGGGGGTCCACCCAGTACTTC	CASSLAASGGSTQYF	TRBJ2-5	TRBV7-9	-	TRBD2
TGTGCCAGCAGCTTAGGACCGGGACAGGGGGCCCGGGAGACCCAGTACTTC	CASSLGPGQGARETQYF	TRBJ2-5	TRBV7-8	-	TRBD1
TGTGCCAGCAGCCCCGGGACGCCGAGAGACGAGCAGTACTTC	CASSPGTPRDEQYF	TRBJ2-7	TRBV11-2	-	-
TGTGCCAGCACGGGCCAGGGGAATTATGAGCAGTTCTTC	CASTGQGNYEQFF	TRBJ2-1	TRBV2	-	-
TGTGCCTGGAGACGGGACAGGGAAGGAAAACTGTTTTTT	CAWRRDREGKLFF	TRBJ1-4	TRBV30	-	TRBD1
TGCGCCAGCAGCCAAGAACCCGCGATAGGACAGTACAATCAGCCCCAGCATTTT	CASSQEPAIGQYNQPQHF	TRBJ1-5	TRBV4-3	-	-
TGTGCCAGCAGCCTGGGGGGTGGGACAGGGGGAAGAGAGACCCAGTACTTC	CASSLGGGTGGRETQYF	TRBJ2-5	TRBV7-2	-	TRBD1
TGCGCCAGCAGCCCGGGCCCCACGAACGAGCAGTACTTC	CASSPGPTNEQYF	TRBJ2-7	TRBV5-1	-	-
TGTGCCAGCTCAGGACTTTCGGGGACGGGAGTGGGCTACACCTTC	CASSGLSGTGVGYTF	TRBJ1-2	TRBV18	-	-
TGTGCCAGCCGGGGACTAGCCTTGGGGAATGAGCAGTTCTTC	CASRGLALGNEQFF	TRBJ2-1	TRBV7-2	-	TRBD2
TGTGCCAGCTCACCACCGCACGCTTCGGATGAGCAGTTCTTC	CASSPPHASDEQFF	TRBJ2-1	TRBV18	-	-
TGTGCCAGCTCTCCTGACAGGGACCAAGAGACCCAGTACTTC	CASSPDRDQETQYF	TRBJ2-5	TRBV6-5	few	TRBD1
TGCGCCAGCAGCTTGTCGGGGGCGCTTGGAAACACCATATATTTT	CASSLSGALGNTIYF	TRBJ1-3	TRBV5-1	-	-
TGTGCCAGCAGTTACCCCTCAGGGAGCACAGATACGCAGTATTTT	CASSYPSGSTDTQYF	TRBJ2-3	TRBV6-5	few	-
TGTGCCACCACCGTTGAGACCCAGTACTTC	CATTVETQYF	TRBJ2-5	TRBV6-1	-	-
TGTGCCAGCAACGGGGGGAGTGGGAGCCTCTATGGCTACACCTTC	CASNGGSGSLYGYTF	TRBJ1-2	TRBV6-1	-	-
TGTGCCAGCAGCTCGGGGGGTGGTGGCTACACCTTC	CASSSGGGGYTF	TRBJ1-2	TRBV7-9	-	-
TGCAGCGTTGTGGGAGTCCAAGAGACCCAGTACTTC	CSVVGVQETQYF	TRBJ2-5	TRBV29-1	-	-
TGTGCCAGTAGTAGTAGGGTGGCTGGGGCCAACGTCCTGACTTTC	CASSSRVAGANVLTF	TRBJ2-6	TRBV19	-	-
TGTGCCAGCAGCTTAGCAGGGACTGGAAACACCATATATTTT	CASSLAGTGNTIYF	TRBJ1-3	TRBV7-2	few	-
TGTGCCAGCAGCTTAGGGTCATCCCCTACCTACGAGCAGTACTTC	CASSLGSSPTYEQYF	TRBJ2-7	TRBV7-8	-	-
TGTGCCAGCAGCTTAGTCGGGGGGGCCTCCTACGAGCAGTACTTC	CASSLVGGASYEQYF	TRBJ2-7	TRBV7-2	-	TRBD2
TGTGCCAGCAGCCGAGGTGGCAGAAATGAGCAGTTCTTC	CASSRGGRNEQFF	TRBJ2-1	TRBV7-6	-	-